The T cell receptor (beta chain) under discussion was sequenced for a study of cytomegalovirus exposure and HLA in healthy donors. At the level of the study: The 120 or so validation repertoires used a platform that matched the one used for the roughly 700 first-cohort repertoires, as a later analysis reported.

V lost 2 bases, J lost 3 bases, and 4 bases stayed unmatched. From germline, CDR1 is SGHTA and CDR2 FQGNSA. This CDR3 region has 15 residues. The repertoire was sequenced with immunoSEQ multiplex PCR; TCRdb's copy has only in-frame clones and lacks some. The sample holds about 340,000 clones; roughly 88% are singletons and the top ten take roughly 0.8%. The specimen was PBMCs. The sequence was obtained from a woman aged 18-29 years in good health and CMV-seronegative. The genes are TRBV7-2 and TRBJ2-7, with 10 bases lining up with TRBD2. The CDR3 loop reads CASSLPGLADYEQYF. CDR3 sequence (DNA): TGTGCCAGCAGCTTACCCGGACTAGCGGACTACGAGCAGTACTTC.